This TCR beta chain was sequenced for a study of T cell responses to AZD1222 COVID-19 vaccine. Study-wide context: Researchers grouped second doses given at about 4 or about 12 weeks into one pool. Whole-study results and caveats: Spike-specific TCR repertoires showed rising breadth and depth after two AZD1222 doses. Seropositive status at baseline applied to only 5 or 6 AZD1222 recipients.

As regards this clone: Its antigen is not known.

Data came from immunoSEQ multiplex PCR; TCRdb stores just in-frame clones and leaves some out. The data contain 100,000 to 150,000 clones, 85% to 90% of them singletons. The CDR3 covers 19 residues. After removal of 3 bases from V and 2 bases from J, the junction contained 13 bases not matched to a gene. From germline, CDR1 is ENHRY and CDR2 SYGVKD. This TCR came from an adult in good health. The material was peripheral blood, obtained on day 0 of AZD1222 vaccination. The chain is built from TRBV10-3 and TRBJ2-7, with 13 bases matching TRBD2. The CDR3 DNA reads TGTGCCATCAGTGACCCGGGACTAGCGGGACCTAAGGGGACCTACGAGCAGTACTTC. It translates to CAISDPGLAGPKGTYEQYF.